This T cell receptor beta chain originates from a study of identical twins. Addition of a universal primer site occurred through template switching, and cDNA carried unique molecular identifiers. Each CDR3 protein gets one entry after TCRdb re-called the 5' RACE reads with MiXCR. The sample consists of about 100,000 distinct CDR3 sequences, less than 6.5% of them appearing once. General study results and limits: Out-of-frame alpha sequences common to twins exhibited a surplus of low generation probability.

This CDR3 comprises 15 residues. V was clipped by 7 bases and J by 7 bases; unmatched bases: 7. CDR1 and CDR2 from the germline V gene are KGHDR and SFDVKD. This clonotype was found many times. Its antigen is currently unknown. Sequencing used memory T cells sorted from blood. The TCR was taken from a woman between 45 and 65 years old in good health. The rearrangement links TRBV24-1 to TRBJ1-5, with 12 positions matching TRBD1. CDR3 sequence: CATSTGTGGIQPQHF. The CDR3 region has the DNA TGTGCCACCAGCACCGGGACAGGGGGCATACAGCCCCAGCATTTT.